This T cell receptor beta chain was retrieved from a study of beta chain features in type 1 diabetes. Study conclusions and caveats: Compared to healthy donors, patients appeared to have naive, central memory and Treg TCRB repertoires that were more alike. Shortening that was moderate but significant affected the TCRB CDR3s of Type 1 diabetes patients in all four CD4+ subsets. In these data, an HLA type influence on TCRB rearrangement remained unresolved.

As regards this clone: What it recognizes is unknown.

Each of the CD4+ naive, central memory, regulatory and stem cell-like memory populations was sorted via CD45RO/CCR7/CD25/CD127/CD95/CD27. Expressed TCRB transcripts were sequenced after all isolated RNA was converted to cDNA. Assay used: immunoSEQ multiplex PCR; TCRdb lists only in-frame clones, some missing. The data contain approximately 150,000 clones, roughly 9.7% of them singletons. Germline loops: CDR1 MNHNS, CDR2 SASEGT. The CDR3 has 18 residues. Unmatched junction bases numbered 12, after V lost 1 base and J lost 2 bases. The sequence was obtained from a woman in her thirties or forties in good health. The V and J genes are TRBV6-1 and TRBJ2-7, with TRBD1 matching over 9 bases. The source material was central memory CD4+ T cells from blood. The CDR3: CASSEVVRDRVRAYEQYF. In DNA, the CDR3 is TGTGCCAGCAGTGAAGTGGTCCGGGACAGGGTCAGGGCCTACGAGCAGTACTTC.